This T cell receptor (beta chain) stems from a study of blood T cell repertoires in COVID-19. Study background: T cells, B-cell-depleted T cells, or PBMCs supplied cDNA or gDNA.

The CDR3 has 13 amino acids. J was trimmed by 10 bases and V by 11 bases; bases with no gene match: 14. In the source study's methods: Estimated nucleated cell counts came from reference gene primer amplification. Produced via immunoSEQ multiplex PCR; TCRdb's table is partial and in-frame only. That table supplies the V and J calls and clone size; D and trimming were determined from the DNA. The table has about 480,000 clones, 88% seen once. Donors were grouped by their self-reported clinical history. Recovered status in Cohort 3 required two negative PCRs, clearance, or symptom resolution. Sequenced material: PBMCs or T cells enriched from blood (not recorded which). The chain is built from TRBV12-3 or TRBV12-4 and TRBJ2-1, with 7 bases lining up with TRBD2. The clonotype originates from a woman aged 40 to 50 who had recovered from COVID-19. In nucleotides, the CDR3 is TGTGCCTCGGGGAGGGGAGGGCCATGGGAGCAGTTCTTC. It encodes CASGRGGPWEQFF.